This entry lists 6 T cell receptor beta chains sequenced from one sample in a study of T cell responses to AZD1222 COVID-19 vaccine. Measured with immunoSEQ multiplex PCR; TCRdb has only the in-frame clones, and not every one. This sample has about 66,000 clones, with roughly nine tenths found just once. This specimen was peripheral blood, taken on day 0 of AZD1222 vaccination. All receptors come from an adult in good health.

This chain connects TRBV5-1 to TRBJ1-1; D not resolved. Germline loops: CDR1 SGHRS, CDR2 YFSETQ. V lost 4 bases and J 1 base, leaving 14 bases between the germline ends. This CDR3 comprises 15 residues. The CDR3 DNA is TGCGCCAGCAGCCTCCGGGAGGGAGGGAACACTGAAGCTTTCTTT. Residues: CASSLREGGNTEAFF.

This clone was detected only once. J is TRBJ1-3 and V is TRBV6-1; D is perhaps TRBD1 (6 bases). Germline V CDR1 and CDR2: MNHNS, SASEGT. The V end lost 4 bases, the J end lost 0 bases, and 13 bases lay between the germline ends. This CDR3 has 16 amino acids. The CDR3 region has the DNA TGTGCCAGCAGTGCTAGACAGGCCGTCTCTGGAAACACCATATATTTT. Protein product: CASSARQAVSGNTIYF.

This clone came up a few times. The CDR3 bases are TGTGCCAGCAGCCAAGCCGGGGAGCTGTTTTTT. It codes for CASSQAGELFF. V gene TRBV3-1 (or the pseudogene TRBV3-2) combines with J gene TRBJ2-2, with D unclear. The CDR3 extends over 11 amino acids. Trimming took 1 base from V and 6 from J, leaving 0 bases between them. Germline loops: CDR1 LGHDT, CDR2 YNNKEL (reference sequence).

The chain joins TRBV5-1 to TRBJ2-7, with TRBD1 as a possible D gene (6 bases). Trimming took 4 bases from V and 3 from J, leaving 23 bases between them. Germline V gene data show CDR1 as SGHRS and CDR2 as YFSETQ. The CDR3 loop spans 17 amino acids. CDR3 DNA: TGCGCCAGCAGCCCTCGCGCGACGGGACATGCCGTCTACGAGCAGTACTTC. This gives the protein CASSPRATGHAVYEQYF.

This clone showed up just a few times. V and J are TRBV5-1 and TRBJ1-2; D call uncertain. The V and J ends lost 3 bases and 3 bases respectively, with 15 bases between them. In germline, CDR1 is SGHRS, CDR2 YFSETQ. This CDR3 is 15 amino acids long. The CDR3 DNA sequence: TGCGCCAGCAGCTCCGCGGCAGACGATTACTATGGCTACACCTTC. Its protein is CASSSAADDYYGYTF.

This rearrangement joins TRBV29-1 to TRBJ2-1; the match to TRBD2 covers 10 bases. The trim removed 3 bases at V and 7 bases at J, leaving 15 bases unmatched. Germline values: CDR1 SQVTM, CDR2 ANQGSEA. This CDR3 contains 17 residues. The CDR3 bases are TGCAGCGTTGAGGGGGGAGGGCTAGCGGGAGAGGGGAATGAGCAGTTCTTC. It encodes CSVEGGGLAGEGNEQFF.